Below are 23 T cell receptor beta chains sequenced from a single sample in a study of blood T cell repertoires in COVID-19. This table comes from immunoSEQ multiplex PCR, and its TCRdb copy is limited to in-frame clones, with some not included. The sample consists of under 170,000 clones, roughly 87% of them appearing once. The sample was peripheral blood. The receptors were sampled from a woman in her fifties or sixties with active or convalescent COVID-19.

The gene calls are TRBV3-1 (or the pseudogene TRBV3-2) and TRBJ2-1, with 8 positions matching TRBD2. The CDR3 is 16 amino acids. Germline CDR1 and CDR2: LGHDT and YNNKEL (reference sequence). V dropped 1 base and J dropped 7; count of bases not matched to a gene: 9. CDR3 protein: CASSQGNGGAENEQFF. DNA for the CDR3: TGTGCCAGCAGCCAAGGAAACGGGGGGGCCGAGAATGAGCAGTTCTTC.

This clone was observed a single time. V is TRBV7-2 and J is TRBJ1-4; weak D call: TRBD1 (5 bases). Germline loops: CDR1 SGHTA, CDR2 FQGNSA. V was clipped by 1 base and J by 4 bases, with 7 bases between them. The CDR3 is made up of 14 amino acids. Here the CDR3 reads CASSLGQHNEKLFF. As DNA, the CDR3 is TGTGCCAGCAGCTTAGGACAGCATAATGAAAAACTGTTTTTT.

This chain connects TRBV5-6 to TRBJ2-7, with 10 bases aligning to TRBD1. The CDR3 loop spans 16 amino acids. Germline V lookup: CDR1 SGHDT, CDR2 YYEEEE. With V trimmed by 5 bases and J by 4 bases, 12 bases remained unmatched. As DNA, the CDR3 is TGTGCCAGCAGGGCGGGACAGGGGTCGATTATTTACGAGCAGTACTTC. It translates to CASRAGQGSIIYEQYF.

The chain links TRBV4-3 to TRBJ1-2; 7 nucleotides match TRBD1. This CDR3 contains 16 residues. Per the germline V gene, CDR1 is LGHNA and CDR2 is YSLEER. V shed 3 bases, J shed 4 bases, and the junction held 11 bases outside the gene matches. CDR3 sequence: CASSQSRQGLGYGYTF. CDR3 nucleotides: TGCGCCAGCAGCCAGAGCCGACAGGGTCTCGGCTATGGCTACACCTTC.

The V gene is TRBV4-1, the J gene TRBJ2-1; possible D gene TRBD2, 5 bases. This CDR3 spans 11 amino acids. Trimming stripped 0 bases from V and 13 bases from J, with 7 bases between. Germline V gene data show CDR1 as MGHRA and CDR2 as YSYEKL. The CDR3 nucleotides are TGCGCCAGCAGCCAAGAGGGGAGACAGTTCTTC. Amino acids: CASSQEGRQFF.

V gene TRBV5-4 combines with J gene TRBJ1-2, with a weak D call TRBD1 (6 bases). V lost 4 bases, J lost 8 bases, and 15 bases lay in between. Germline V gene data show CDR1 as SGHNT and CDR2 as YYREEE (reference sequence). The CDR3 contains 13 residues. The CDR3 sequence: CASSPTDRGGYTF. The CDR3 region has the DNA TGTGCCAGCAGCCCCACGGACAGAGGGGGCTACACCTTC.

The chain links TRBV4-3 to TRBJ1-4; 8 positions agree with TRBD1. Germline lookup yields CDR1 LGHNA and CDR2 YSLEER. The CDR3 covers 16 residues. With V trimmed by 0 bases and J by 6 bases, 6 bases remained unmatched. CDR3 DNA sequence: TGCGCCAGCAGCCAAGATTCGGACAGGGATGATGAAAAACTGTTTTTT. It is translated as CASSQDSDRDDEKLFF.

The rearrangement links TRBV2 to TRBJ2-7; D not resolved. Trimming took off 2 bases at V and 1 base at J, with 6 bases between the two ends. Germline V CDR1 and CDR2: SNHLY, FYNNEI. This CDR3 is built from 13 residues. The CDR3 region is CASSEPLSYEQYF. CDR3 nucleotide sequence: TGTGCCAGCAGTGAACCACTATCCTACGAGCAGTACTTC. Based on the CDR3 plus reference TRBV2 and TRBJ2-7, the full variable domain is EPEVTQTPSHQVTQMGQEVILRCVPISNHLYFYWYRQILGQKVEFLVSFYNNEISEKSEIFDDQFSVERPDGSNFTLKIRSTKLEDSAMYFCASSEPLSYEQYFGPGTRLTVT.

The V and J genes are TRBV25-1 and TRBJ1-4; D gene ambiguous. V shed 0 bases and J shed 10 bases, with 15 bases lying between them. CDR1 is MGHDK, CDR2 SYGVNS, per germline. The CDR3 consists of 15 residues. Written as DNA, the CDR3 is TGTGCCAGCAGTGAATATCCAGGAACTCGTCCAAAACTGTTTTTT. Translation: CASSEYPGTRPKLFF.

The chain joins TRBV6-5 to TRBJ2-5; D is ambiguous. CDR3 size: 13 residues. Deletions cut 0 bases from V and 5 bases from J, with 7 bases between. CDR1 is MNHEY, CDR2 SVGAGI, per germline. The CDR3 loop is CASSYSEVETQYF. CDR3 bases: TGTGCCAGCAGTTACTCAGAGGTGGAGACCCAGTACTTC.

The chain couples TRBV5-1 to TRBJ2-3; weak D call: TRBD2 (6 bases). The V end was cut by 0 bases, the J end by 1 base, with 9 bases between. CDR3 length: 15 amino acids. Germline CDR1 reads SGHRS; CDR2 reads YFSETQ. The CDR3 sequence: CASSLVASGTDTQYF. The CDR3 bases are TGCGCCAGCAGCTTGGTAGCTAGCGGCACAGATACGCAGTATTTT. The variable domain in full, completed from reference TRBV5-1 and TRBJ2-3, reads KAGVTQTPRYLIKTRGQQVTLSCSPISGHRSVSWYQQTPGQGLQFLFEYFSETQRNKGNFPGRFSGRQFSNSRSEMNVSTLELGDSALYLCASSLVASGTDTQYFGPGTRLTVL.

This chain connects TRBV6-5 to TRBJ2-3; a weak D match, TRBD1 (6 bases). The CDR3 covers 15 residues. V dropped 6 bases and J dropped 0 bases, with 13 bases sitting between them. Germline V lookup: CDR1 MNHEY, CDR2 SVGAGI. DNA of the CDR3: TGTGCCAGCAGCCTTAACAGGGTTAGCACAGATACGCAGTATTTT. Its translation is CASSLNRVSTDTQYF.

The chain employs TRBV18 and TRBJ2-7, with D tentatively TRBD2 (6 bases). From germline, CDR1 is KGHSH and CDR2 LQKENI. The CDR3 extends over 14 amino acids. Trimming pared 3 bases from V and 4 bases from J, leaving 13 bases between. CDR3 coding DNA: TGTGCCAGCTCACCGGACGGGACTGGATACGAGCAGTACTTC. This gives the protein CASSPDGTGYEQYF.

The rearrangement uses TRBV4-1 and TRBJ1-4, with D uncertain. Germline assignment: CDR1 MGHRA and CDR2 YSYEKL. The V end lost 3 bases, the J end lost 8 bases, and 19 bases lay between the germline ends. This CDR3 comprises 16 residues. The CDR3 here is CASSQWVGPGGEKLFF. The CDR3 bases are TGCGCCAGCAGCCAGTGGGTAGGGCCAGGCGGGGAAAAACTGTTTTTT.

The chain couples TRBV30 to TRBJ1-3; 7 bases align to TRBD1. V lost 1 base and J lost 6; bases outside the gene matches: 9. The CDR3 totals 15 residues. Germline CDR1 and CDR2: GTSNPN and SVGIG (reference sequence). The CDR3 protein is CAWSGYRGLTNTIYF. The CDR3 region has the DNA TGTGCCTGGAGTGGGTACAGGGGTTTGACAAACACCATATATTTT.

This rearrangement joins TRBV10-3 to TRBJ2-5, with D uncertain. Germline CDR1 is ENHRY and CDR2 is SYGVKD. CDR3 size: 14 residues. Trimming shortened V by 8 bases and J by 1 base, and 14 bases separated the two germline ends. The CDR3 DNA sequence: TGTGCCATCGCCGATAGATCAGGCCAAGAGACCCAGTACTTC. Translating it yields CAIADRSGQETQYF.

In this sample, this clone turned up once. The sample holds other DNA sequences that translate to the same CDR3. The V gene is TRBV6-5, the J gene TRBJ1-2; D perhaps matches TRBD1 (5 bases). V dropped 2 bases and J dropped 4 bases, with 8 bases sitting between them. The CDR3 spans 13 residues. Germline V CDR1 and CDR2: MNHEY, SVGAGI. The CDR3 loop reads CASSYRQGYGYTF. The CDR3 DNA reads as TGTGCCAGCAGTTACCGGCAGGGCTATGGCTACACCTTC.

CDR3 bases: TGTGCCAGCAGAGCCGGGACAGTATATGGCTACACCTTC. As protein: CASRAGTVYGYTF. This rearrangement joins TRBV6-5 to TRBJ1-2; 7 bases map to TRBD1. Germline-derived CDR1 and CDR2 are MNHEY and SVGAGI. V gave up 6 bases and J gave up 5 bases; unmatched junction bases: 6. The CDR3 sequence is 13 residues long.

V usage is TRBV3-1 (or the pseudogene TRBV3-2) and J usage is TRBJ1-1; D remains ambiguous. From germline, CDR1 is LGHDT and CDR2 YNNKEL (reference sequence). V was trimmed by 0 bases and J by 0 bases, leaving 11 bases between them. The CDR3 is made up of 16 amino acids. The CDR3 nucleotides are TGTGCCAGCAGCCAAGATCTAGGGAGATTGAACACTGAAGCTTTCTTT. This sequence encodes CASSQDLGRLNTEAFF.

The rearrangement links TRBV10-3 to TRBJ1-1, with D perhaps TRBD1 (5 bases). V lost 4 bases and J 6 bases, leaving 15 bases between the germline ends. Germline V gene data show CDR1 as ENHRY and CDR2 as SYGVKD. The CDR3 covers 14 residues. This CDR3 reads CAISGSRESPEAFF. The CDR3 coding sequence is TGTGCCATCAGTGGTAGCAGGGAAAGCCCTGAAGCTTTCTTT.

CDR3 residues: CASSPTGDTQYF. As DNA, the CDR3 is TGTGCCAGCAGCCCAACGGGAGATACGCAGTATTTT. The chain is built from TRBV7-8 and TRBJ2-3; D gene uncertain. CDR1 and CDR2 from the germline V gene are SGHVS and FQNEAQ. Deletions cut 5 bases from V and 5 bases from J, with 8 bases between. The CDR3 extends over 12 amino acids.

The chain uses TRBV19 and TRBJ2-2; D remains unclear. The CDR3 loop spans 14 amino acids. Trimming shortened V by 0 bases and J by 2 bases, and 4 bases separated the two germline ends. Per germline, CDR1 LNHDA and CDR2 SQIVND (reference sequence). CDR3 loop: CASSIDGNTGELFF. The CDR3 coding sequence is TGTGCCAGTAGTATAGACGGTAACACCGGGGAGCTGTTTTTT. The full variable domain, with the rest looked up from reference TRBV19 and TRBJ2-2, is DGGITQSPKYLFRKEGQNVTLSCEQNLNHDAMYWYRQDPGQGLRLIYYSQIVNDFQKGDIAEGYSVSREKKESFPLTVTSAQKNPTAFYLCASSIDGNTGELFFGEGSRLTVL.

The chain carries TRBV10-3 and TRBJ2-1; 8 positions agree with TRBD1. The ends lost 4 bases at V and 4 bases at J; junction bases unmatched: 6. Germline V gene sequence: CDR1 ENHRY, CDR2 SYGVKD. CDR3 length: 15 amino acids. CDR3: CAISGNRGVYNEQFF. The DNA of the CDR3 is TGTGCCATCAGTGGTAACAGGGGGGTATACAATGAGCAGTTCTTC.